This T cell receptor (beta chain) was profiled in a study of OX40 agonist ivuxolimab in advanced cancers. General study points: At 0.1 to 3.0 mg/kg and by week 6, CD4+ and CD8+ T cells in the blood had expanded clonally.

The CDR3 is 17 residues long. CDR1 is SGHTS and CDR2 is YDEGEE in the germline V gene. The ends lost 0 bases at V and 0 bases at J; junction bases unmatched: 7. For this clone: Antigen: not known.

Produced via immunoSEQ multiplex PCR; TCRdb's table is partial and in-frame only. Among tens of thousands of clones, over 80% were seen once, and the ten largest hold about 8.6%. The TCR originated in an adult with an advanced solid tumor such as melanoma, head and neck, liver or kidney cancer. The chain recombines TRBV5-8 with TRBJ2-5; 8 nucleotides match TRBD1. Sequencing used CD4+ or CD8+ T cells sorted from blood, obtained in a trial of the OX40 agonist ivuxolimab. CDR3 protein: CASSLGTGYPNQETQYF. The CDR3 DNA reads TGTGCCAGCAGCTTGGGGACAGGGTACCCCAACCAAGAGACCCAGTACTTC. Full variable domain (rest looked up from reference TRBV5-8 and TRBJ2-5): EAGVTQSPTHLIKTRGQQATLRCSPISGHTSVYWYQQALGLGLQFLLWYDEGEERNRGNFPPRFSGRQFPNYSSELNVNALELEDSALYLCASSLGTGYPNQETQYFGPGTRLLVL.